The clone carrying this TCR beta chain was picked up a small number of times. The sample belongs to a study of regulatory T cells in long-lasting Graves disease. The germline V and J ends were trimmed by 4 bases and 1 base, with 14 bases remaining between them. The CDR3 is 15 residues long. Per germline, CDR1 MGHRA and CDR2 YSYEKL. HTBI primers from iRepertoire and Arm-PCR of CDR3 regions yielded the TCR beta libraries. TCRdb re-called the multiplex PCR reads with MiXCR, one entry per CDR3 protein. The repertoire holds around 460,000 distinct CDR3 sequences, with 20% to 25% as singletons. Time point described: persistent/refractory GD, antithyroid drugs over 5 years with positive TRAb. Scientists built the TCR library using RNA that was extracted from PBMCs.

The material was peripheral blood mononuclear cells (PBMCs), obtained when the disease was refractory, from a patient treated with antithyroid drugs. This TCR was recovered from a female donor with Graves disease. The gene calls are TRBV4-1 and TRBJ2-7; D gene ambiguous. The CDR3 sequence: CASSPTRIVSYEQYF. The CDR3 DNA reads TGCGCCAGCAGCCCAACCCGAATCGTTTCCTACGAGCAGTACTTC.